The entry below describes one T cell receptor (beta chain). The data belong to a study of blood T cells in healthy people across ages. This CDR3 has 11 amino acids. In germline, CDR1 is LNHDA, CDR2 SQIVND (reference sequence). Trimming removed 3 bases at V and 10 bases at J, with 7 bases between. Alongside a J-beta primer mix, a sample-barcoded 5' primer served in a second PCR lasting roughly 6 to 11 cycles. A single record per CDR3 protein comes from TCRdb applying MiXCR to the 5' RACE reads. The sample includes 1.5 million or so distinct CDR3 sequences, 42% of them seen just once. This chain connects TRBV19 to TRBJ2-1; D not certain. The sample was blood. The source is a woman between 18 and 30 years old in good health. CDR3 protein: CASSIAREQFF. CDR3 in DNA: TGTGCCAGTAGTATCGCCCGGGAGCAGTTCTTC. Together with reference TRBV19 and TRBJ2-1, the CDR3 gives the full variable domain: DGGITQSPKYLFRKEGQNVTLSCEQNLNHDAMYWYRQDPGQGLRLIYYSQIVNDFQKGDIAEGYSVSREKKESFPLTVTSAQKNPTAFYLCASSIAREQFFGPGTRLTVL.